This T cell receptor (beta chain) was observed in a study of identifying expanded T cells in peripheral blood. During the collection period, no donor immune events like infections were recorded. Data came from immunoSEQ multiplex PCR; TCRdb stores just in-frame clones and leaves some out. The table lists roughly 130,000 clones, about 88% of them singletons. Regarding the study as a whole: Across healthy donors, higher total template counts meant significantly greater roughly 2-week count variance.

This clone appeared a few times. Its target is unknown. V lost 3 bases, J lost 6 bases, and 16 bases lay in between. Germline CDR1 reads LNHNV; CDR2 reads YYDKDF (reference sequence). CDR3 length equals 15 residues. Specimen: blood. This TCR derives from a person between 18 and 75 years old in good health. The V gene is TRBV15, the J gene TRBJ2-3; D tentatively reads TRBD1 or TRBD2 (5 bases each). CDR3: CATSRHRDEGDTQYF. CDR3 DNA sequence: TGTGCCACCAGCAGGCACCGGGACGAGGGGGATACGCAGTATTTT.